This TCR beta chain was obtained from a study of T cell responses to AZD1222 COVID-19 vaccine. This CDR3 has 14 amino acids. Trimming took off 4 bases at V and 6 bases at J, with 11 bases between the two ends. Germline V gene sequence: CDR1 SGHTS, CDR2 YDEGEE. TCRdb's table, derived via immunoSEQ multiplex PCR, lists solely in-frame clones and lacks some. The sample comprises 170,000 or so clones, roughly nine tenths of which are singletons, and approximately 1.4% rests with the top ten. This clone was seen only once. The clonotype was recovered from an adult in good health. V gene TRBV5-8 combines with J gene TRBJ1-6; D unclear. The starting material was peripheral blood, obtained on day 0 of AZD1222 vaccination. Here the CDR3 reads CASSPGSRNSPLHF. The CDR3 bases are TGTGCCAGCAGCCCCGGGAGCCGTAATTCACCCCTCCACTTT.